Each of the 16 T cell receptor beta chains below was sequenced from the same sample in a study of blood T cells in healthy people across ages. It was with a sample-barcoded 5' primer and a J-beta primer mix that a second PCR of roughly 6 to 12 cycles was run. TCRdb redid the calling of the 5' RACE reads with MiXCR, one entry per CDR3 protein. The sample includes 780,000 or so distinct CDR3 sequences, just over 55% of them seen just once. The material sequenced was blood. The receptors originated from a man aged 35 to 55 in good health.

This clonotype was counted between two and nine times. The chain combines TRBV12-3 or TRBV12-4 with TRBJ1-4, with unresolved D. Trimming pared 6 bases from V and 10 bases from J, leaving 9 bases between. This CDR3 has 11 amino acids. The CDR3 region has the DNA TGTGCCAGCAGGACGACGGGAAAACTGTTTTTT. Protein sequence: CASRTTGKLFF.

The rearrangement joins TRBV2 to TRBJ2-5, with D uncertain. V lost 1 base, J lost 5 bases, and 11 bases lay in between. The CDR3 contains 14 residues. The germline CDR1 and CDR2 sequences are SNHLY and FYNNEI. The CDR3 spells CASSEGNNPETQYF. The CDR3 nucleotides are TGTGCCAGCAGTGAAGGAAATAACCCGGAGACCCAGTACTTC.

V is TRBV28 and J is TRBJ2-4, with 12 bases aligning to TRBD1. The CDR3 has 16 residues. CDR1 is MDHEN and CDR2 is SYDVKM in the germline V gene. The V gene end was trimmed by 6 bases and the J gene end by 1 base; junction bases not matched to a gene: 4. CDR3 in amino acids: CASRGQGARAKNIQYF. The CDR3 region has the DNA TGTGCCAGCAGGGGACAGGGGGCGAGGGCCAAAAACATTCAGTACTTC.

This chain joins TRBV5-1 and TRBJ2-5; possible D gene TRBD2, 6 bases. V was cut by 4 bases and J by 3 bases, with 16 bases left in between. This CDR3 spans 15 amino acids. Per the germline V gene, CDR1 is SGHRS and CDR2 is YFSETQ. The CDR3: CASSPGRGVEETQYF. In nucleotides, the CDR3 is TGCGCCAGCAGCCCGGGACGCGGGGTAGAAGAGACCCAGTACTTC.

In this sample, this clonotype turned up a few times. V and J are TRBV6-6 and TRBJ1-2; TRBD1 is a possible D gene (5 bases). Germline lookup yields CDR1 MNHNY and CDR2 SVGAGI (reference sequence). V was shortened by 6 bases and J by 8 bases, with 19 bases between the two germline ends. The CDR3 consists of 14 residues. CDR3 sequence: CASSPTEGFWGYTF. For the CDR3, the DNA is TGTGCCAGCAGCCCGACAGAGGGATTCTGGGGCTACACCTTC.

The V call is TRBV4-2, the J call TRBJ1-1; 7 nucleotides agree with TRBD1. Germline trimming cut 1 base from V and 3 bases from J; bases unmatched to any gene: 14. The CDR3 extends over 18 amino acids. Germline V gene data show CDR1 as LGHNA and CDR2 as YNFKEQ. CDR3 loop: CASSQGQGYTPKDTEAFF. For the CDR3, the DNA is TGTGCCAGCAGCCAAGGACAGGGCTACACACCTAAAGACACTGAAGCTTTCTTT.

In DNA, the CDR3 is TGCAGCGTTGGACCGACGACAGATACGCAGTATTTT. Translated, it gives CSVGPTTDTQYF. The chain joins TRBV29-1 to TRBJ2-3; D gene unclear. This CDR3 contains 12 residues. Germline V CDR1 and CDR2: SQVTM, ANQGSEA. Between the trimmed V and J ends, which lost 4 bases and 3 bases, there was a span of 8 bases.

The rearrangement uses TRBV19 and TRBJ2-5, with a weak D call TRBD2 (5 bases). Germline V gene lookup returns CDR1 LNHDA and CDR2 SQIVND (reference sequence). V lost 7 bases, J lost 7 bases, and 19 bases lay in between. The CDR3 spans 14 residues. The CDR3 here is CASKAGLIAGTQYF. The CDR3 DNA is TGTGCCAGTAAGGCGGGTCTGATTGCGGGGACCCAGTACTTC. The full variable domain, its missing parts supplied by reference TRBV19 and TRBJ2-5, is DGGITQSPKYLFRKEGQNVTLSCEQNLNHDAMYWYRQDPGQGLRLIYYSQIVNDFQKGDIAEGYSVSREKKESFPLTVTSAQKNPTAFYLCASKAGLIAGTQYFGPGTRLLVL.

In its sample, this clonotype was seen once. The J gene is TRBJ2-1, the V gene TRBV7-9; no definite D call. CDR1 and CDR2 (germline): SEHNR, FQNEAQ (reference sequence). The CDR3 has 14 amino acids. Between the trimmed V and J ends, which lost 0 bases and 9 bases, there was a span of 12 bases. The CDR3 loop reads CASSLAGLDCEQFF. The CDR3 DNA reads TGTGCCAGCAGCTTAGCAGGGCTAGACTGTGAGCAGTTCTTC.

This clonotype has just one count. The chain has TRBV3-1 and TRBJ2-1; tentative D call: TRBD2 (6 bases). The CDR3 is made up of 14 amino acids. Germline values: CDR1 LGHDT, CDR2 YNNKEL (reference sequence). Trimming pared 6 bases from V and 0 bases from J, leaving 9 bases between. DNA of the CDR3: TGTGCCAGCAGACGACTAGGCTCCTACAATGAGCAGTTCTTC. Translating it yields CASRRLGSYNEQFF.

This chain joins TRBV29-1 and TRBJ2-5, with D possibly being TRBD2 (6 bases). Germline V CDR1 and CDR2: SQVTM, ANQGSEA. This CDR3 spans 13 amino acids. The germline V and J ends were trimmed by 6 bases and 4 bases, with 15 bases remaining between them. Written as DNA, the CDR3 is TGCAGCGTACTAATCGGGGGACGAGAGACCCAGTACTTC. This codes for CSVLIGGRETQYF.

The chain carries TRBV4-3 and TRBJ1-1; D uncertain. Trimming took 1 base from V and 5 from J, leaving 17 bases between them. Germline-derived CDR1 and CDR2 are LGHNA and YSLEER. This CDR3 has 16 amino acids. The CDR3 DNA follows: TGCGCCAGCAGCCAAGTGGGATCTCGGCTGGGGACTGAAGCTTTCTTT. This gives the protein CASSQVGSRLGTEAFF.

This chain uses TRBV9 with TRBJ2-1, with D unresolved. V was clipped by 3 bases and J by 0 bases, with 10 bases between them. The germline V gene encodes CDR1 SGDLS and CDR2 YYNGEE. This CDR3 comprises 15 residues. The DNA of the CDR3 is TGTGCCAGCAGCGCGGAAGGGAACTCCTACAATGAGCAGTTCTTC. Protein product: CASSAEGNSYNEQFF.

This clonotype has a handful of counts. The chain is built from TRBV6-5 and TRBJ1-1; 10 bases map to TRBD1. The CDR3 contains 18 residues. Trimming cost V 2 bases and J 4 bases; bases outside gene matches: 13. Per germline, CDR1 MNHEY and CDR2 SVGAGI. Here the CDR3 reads CASSYKIRPRDRGTEAFF. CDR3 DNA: TGTGCCAGCAGTTACAAAATCCGTCCTAGGGACAGGGGCACTGAAGCTTTCTTT.

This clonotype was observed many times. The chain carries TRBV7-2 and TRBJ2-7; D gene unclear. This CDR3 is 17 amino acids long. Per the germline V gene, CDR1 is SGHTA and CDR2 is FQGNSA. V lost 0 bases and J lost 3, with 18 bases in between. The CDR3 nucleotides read TGTGCCAGCAGCTTAGCGAGGCCTCAGACGGTCAACTACGAGCAGTACTTC. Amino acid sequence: CASSLARPQTVNYEQYF.

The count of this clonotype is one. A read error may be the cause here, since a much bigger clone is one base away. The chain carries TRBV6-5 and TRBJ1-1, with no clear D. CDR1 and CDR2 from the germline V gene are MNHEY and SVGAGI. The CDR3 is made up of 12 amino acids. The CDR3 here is CAGRRLTTEAFF. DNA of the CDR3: TGTGCCGGCAGGAGGTTAACCACTGAAGCTTTCTTT.